These 2 T cell receptor beta chains were sequenced from one sample in a study of response to subunit inactivated influenza vaccine. TCRdb recomputed calls from the RT-PCR reads with MiXCR, one row per CDR3 protein. This sample has around 710,000 distinct CDR3 sequences, with approximately 14% found just once. The sequencing used PBMCs from blood, collected approximately 15 days before vaccination. These receptors all come from a man between 50 and 59 years old who received an inactivated influenza vaccine.

This clonotype has more than one count but fewer than ten. The rearrangement uses TRBV28 and TRBJ2-7; tentative D call: TRBD2 (5 bases). The germline V gene encodes CDR1 MDHEN and CDR2 SYDVKM. The CDR3 has 14 amino acids. V was pared by 1 base and J by 3 bases, with 10 bases between. The CDR3 spells CASSLFSDNYEQYF. DNA of the CDR3: TGTGCCAGCAGTTTATTTAGCGACAACTACGAGCAGTACTTC.

The chain links TRBV11-2 to TRBJ2-7; 7 bases map to TRBD1. Looked up from germline, CDR1 is SGHAT and CDR2 is FQNNGV. The CDR3 sequence is 15 residues long. Trimming at V came to 1 base and at J to 5 bases, leaving 8 bases not matched to a gene. The CDR3 coding sequence is TGTGCCAGCAGCTTAGCGGCAGGGGGTGAGCACGAGCAGTACTTC. This sequence encodes CASSLAAGGEHEQYF.